Below, 2 T cell receptor beta chains from the same sample are listed, as sequenced in a study of regulatory and conventional T cells in RAG deficiency. Profiled with immunoSEQ multiplex PCR; TCRdb holds only in-frame clones, not every one. The sample contains around 33,000 clones, 70% to 90% of which appear only once. The same specimen was also included in a second study, on regulatory T cells. That work contributes: The PCR used 52 TRBV and 13 TRBJ primers.

The sequenced sample consisted of CD8+ T cells sorted from blood. These TCRs come from a human donor in good health.

The gene calls are TRBV9 and TRBJ2-3, with a possible D match to TRBD2 (5 bases). Trimming stripped 7 bases from V and 2 bases from J, with 14 bases between. Per the germline V gene, CDR1 is SGDLS and CDR2 is YYNGEE. The CDR3 is 14 residues long. As DNA, the CDR3 is TGTGCCAGCTCCGCCCTAGCTGACACAGATACGCAGTATTTT. Its translation: CASSALADTDTQYF.

The chain is built from TRBV6-5 and TRBJ2-7, with D possibly TRBD2 on 5 matching bases. The V end was cut by 6 bases, the J end by 6 bases, with 21 bases between. Germline V gene data show CDR1 as MNHEY and CDR2 as SVGAGI. This CDR3 has 15 amino acids. CDR3 DNA: TGTGCCAGCAGCCCCCGGGGTCCTGGCCCCTCCGAGCAGTACTTC. This encodes CASSPRGPGPSEQYF.